The 32 T cell receptor beta chains reported below all come from one sample, sequenced in a study of Ad26.COV2.S vaccination and SARS-CoV-2 variants. Method: immunoSEQ multiplex PCR; TCRdb's copy keeps in-frame clones and lacks some. The sample lists roughly 400,000 clones, 92% occurring once. The treatment here: roughly 20 received Ad26.COV2.S at low or high dose, single or two shots; 5 received placebo; per-sample allocation not given. Sampling happened 63 days after the first vaccine or placebo injection. The source material was peripheral blood, sampled in a trial of Ad26.COV2.S vaccine versus placebo. Source of these receptors: a person between 18 and 65 years old who received the Ad26.COV2.S COVID-19 vaccine or a placebo.

The chain links TRBV9 to TRBJ2-5, with D maybe TRBD1 (6 bases). Trimming took 3 bases from V and 7 from J, leaving 25 bases between them. The CDR3 is made up of 17 amino acids. Germline V CDR1 and CDR2: SGDLS, YYNGEE. The CDR3 sequence: CASSASAGRGDGGTQYF. For the CDR3, the DNA is TGTGCCAGCAGCGCCTCCGCCGGCAGGGGCGATGGCGGGACCCAGTACTTC. Variable domain in full (rest from reference TRBV9 and TRBJ2-5): DSGVTQTPKHLITATGQRVTLRCSPRSGDLSVYWYQQSLDQGLQFLIQYYNGEERAKGNILERFSAQQFPDLHSELNLSSLELGDSALYFCASSASAGRGDGGTQYFGPGTRLLVL.

The rearrangement links TRBV25-1 to TRBJ1-2, with a tentative D call TRBD1 (5 bases). The CDR3 spans 14 residues. V lost 4 bases and J 4 bases, leaving 13 bases between the germline ends. Germline CDR1 and CDR2: MGHDK and SYGVNS. The CDR3 DNA sequence: TGTGCCAGCAGTGCGGGGGTTACTATCTATGGCTACACCTTC. It yields the protein CASSAGVTIYGYTF.

J is TRBJ2-7 and V is TRBV11-2, with no clear D. With 3 bases removed from V and 4 bases from J, the gap between germline ends came to 13 bases. The CDR3 has 14 amino acids. Germline lookup yields CDR1 SGHAT and CDR2 FQNNGV. The CDR3 here is CASSFTEVPYEQYF. The CDR3 DNA is TGTGCCAGCAGCTTCACTGAGGTCCCTTACGAGCAGTACTTC.

The rearrangement links TRBV6-2 or TRBV6-3 to TRBJ2-7; 14 positions agree with TRBD2. Germline V gene data show CDR1 as MNHEY and CDR2 as SVGEGT. J gave up 7 bases and V 2 bases, and 7 bases lay outside the gene matches. The length of the CDR3 is 16 residues. This CDR3 reads CASSYTLGTSGGEQYF. The CDR3 nucleotides are TGTGCCAGCAGTTACACCCTTGGGACTAGCGGGGGTGAGCAGTACTTC.

CDR3 sequence (DNA): TGTGCCAGTAGTACCGCTATAGCGGCCCAAGAGACCCAGTACTTC. Amino acid sequence: CASSTAIAAQETQYF. V is TRBV6-2 or TRBV6-3 and J is TRBJ2-5; TRBD2 might be the D (6 bases). There are 15 residues in the CDR3. The germline V and J ends were trimmed by 9 bases and 1 base, with 18 bases remaining between them. Germline CDR1 and CDR2: MNHEY and SVGEGT.

The chain has TRBV19 and TRBJ2-3, with 15 bases aligning to TRBD2. Trimming took 6 bases from V and 5 from J; bases not matched to a gene: 9. CDR1 LNHDA and CDR2 SQIVND come from the germline V gene (reference sequence). The CDR3 covers 17 residues. CDR3 sequence reads: CASSRGTSGGPRDTQYF. DNA of the CDR3: TGTGCCAGTAGCCGTGGGACTAGCGGGGGGCCTAGAGATACGCAGTATTTT.

V and J are TRBV6-4 and TRBJ1-2; the D gene is possibly TRBD1 (5 bases). The V end lost 6 bases, the J end lost 0 bases, and 14 bases lay between the germline ends. Germline assignment: CDR1 MRHNA and CDR2 SNTAGT. The CDR3 extends over 15 amino acids. The CDR3: CASSPAWGANYGYTF. Here the CDR3 DNA reads TGTGCCAGCAGCCCAGCGTGGGGGGCTAACTATGGCTACACCTTC.

This clone was counted a single time. The chain uses TRBV6-2 or TRBV6-3 and TRBJ2-7; 9 positions agree with TRBD1. The trim removed 2 bases at V and 2 bases at J, leaving 7 bases unmatched. Germline V lookup: CDR1 MNHEY, CDR2 SVGEGT. This CDR3 region has 16 residues. CDR3 loop: CASSYAGTGKTYEQYF. CDR3 nucleotides: TGTGCCAGCAGTTACGCAGGGACAGGGAAAACCTACGAGCAGTACTTC.

The V gene is TRBV29-1, the J gene TRBJ2-3, with 11 bases matching TRBD2. V lost 8 bases to trimming and J lost 6 bases; unmatched junction nucleotides: 10. The CDR3 covers 14 residues. CDR1 and CDR2 (germline): SQVTM, ANQGSEA. In DNA form, the CDR3 reads TGCAGCAGCGCCGTGGGACTAGCGGTTGATACGCAGTATTTT. Protein sequence: CSSAVGLAVDTQYF.

The chain joins TRBV19 to TRBJ1-2; D unclear. The CDR3 runs to 19 residues. Germline V lookup: CDR1 LNHDA, CDR2 SQIVND (reference sequence). Between the trimmed V and J ends, which lost 5 bases and 0 bases, there was a span of 25 bases. CDR3 in DNA: TGTGCCAGTAGTCCACCCTCGACCCGGACCTGGGTACCTAACTATGGCTACACCTTC. This codes for CASSPPSTRTWVPNYGYTF. Based on the CDR3 plus reference TRBV19 and TRBJ1-2, the full variable domain is DGGITQSPKYLFRKEGQNVTLSCEQNLNHDAMYWYRQDPGQGLRLIYYSQIVNDFQKGDIAEGYSVSREKKESFPLTVTSAQKNPTAFYLCASSPPSTRTWVPNYGYTFGSGTRLTVV.

V gene TRBV5-1 combines with J gene TRBJ2-5; 9 bases match TRBD2. The CDR3 has 15 residues. The germline V gene has CDR1 SGHRS and CDR2 YFSETQ. The V segment lost 6 bases and the J segment 5 bases; nucleotides outside the gene matches: 11. In DNA, the CDR3 is TGCGCCAGCACCGTATACGGGACTAGCATGGAGACCCAGTACTTC. The encoded protein is CASTVYGTSMETQYF.

The chain recombines TRBV28 with TRBJ1-2; perhaps TRBD1 as D (5 bases). The germline V gene encodes CDR1 MDHEN and CDR2 SYDVKM. The CDR3 sequence is 15 residues long. Deletions cut 3 bases from V and 2 bases from J, with 13 bases between. The CDR3 protein is CASSLVRGANYGYTF. Written as DNA, the CDR3 is TGTGCCAGCAGTTTGGTTAGAGGGGCCAACTATGGCTACACCTTC.

The chain couples TRBV5-6 to TRBJ2-5; D is uncertain. V was cut by 6 bases and J by 7 bases, with 10 bases left in between. From germline, CDR1 is SGHDT and CDR2 YYEEEE. The CDR3 totals 11 residues. As DNA, the CDR3 is TGTGCCAGCAACAAGAAAGGGACCCAGTACTTC. Its protein is CASNKKGTQYF.

The CDR3 DNA follows: TGCAGCGTTGAGCGAGGATACTCTGGAAACACCATATATTTT. Translated, it gives CSVERGYSGNTIYF. This sequence joins TRBV29-1 and TRBJ1-3; D not resolved. Germline assignment: CDR1 SQVTM and CDR2 ANQGSEA. The CDR3 totals 14 residues. V was trimmed by 3 bases and J by 0 bases, leaving 9 bases between them.

Concerning this clone: At the DNA level, this CDR3 is encoded by other sequences in the same sample as well. The CDR3 spells CASSLRGPYGYTF. The CDR3 region has the DNA TGTGCCAGCAGCCTAAGGGGGCCTTATGGCTACACCTTC. This chain links TRBV28 with TRBJ1-2, with TRBD1 matching 7 bases. The CDR3 extends over 13 amino acids. Trimming cost V 6 bases and J 5 bases; bases outside gene matches: 6. CDR1 and CDR2 from the germline V gene are MDHEN and SYDVKM.

The chain uses TRBV19 and TRBJ1-5; no clear D. Trimming pared 6 bases from V and 4 bases from J, leaving 10 bases between. CDR1 and CDR2 from the germline V gene are LNHDA and SQIVND (reference sequence). The CDR3 is 13 residues long. In DNA, the CDR3 is TGTGCCAGTAGGGGTTCGGGTAATCAGCCCCAGCATTTT. Its protein product is CASRGSGNQPQHF.

The genes are TRBV19 and TRBJ1-5, with D tentatively TRBD1 (6 bases). Germline-derived CDR1 and CDR2 are LNHDA and SQIVND (reference sequence). The V end lost 5 bases, the J end lost 3 bases, and 11 bases lay between the germline ends. The CDR3 covers 14 residues. CDR3 coding DNA: TGTGCCAGTAGTCCCCGACAGGTCAATCAGCCCCAGCATTTT. This codes for CASSPRQVNQPQHF.

CDR3: CASSLRPQYGYTF. Written as DNA, the CDR3 is TGTGCCAGCAGCTTAAGACCGCAGTATGGCTACACCTTC. The chain employs TRBV11-2 and TRBJ1-2, with unresolved D. The CDR3 extends over 13 amino acids. Trimming took 2 bases from V and 5 from J, leaving 9 bases between them. Germline V gene data show CDR1 as SGHAT and CDR2 as FQNNGV. Filled out from reference TRBV11-2 and TRBJ1-2, the complete variable domain reads EAGVAQSPRYKIIEKRQSVAFWCNPISGHATLYWYQQILGQGPKLLIQFQNNGVVDDSQLPKDRFSAERLKGVDSTLKIQPAKLEDSAVYLCASSLRPQYGYTFGSGTRLTVV.

The chain employs TRBV4-3 and TRBJ2-3; D is unclear. Trimming removed 0 bases at V and 1 base at J, with 11 bases between. The CDR3 sequence is 16 residues long. The V gene's germline CDR1 is LGHNA and CDR2 YSLEER. The CDR3 spells CASSQDLGRRTDTQYF. The CDR3 DNA reads as TGCGCCAGCAGCCAAGATCTGGGCAGGCGCACAGATACGCAGTATTTT.

Note on this clone: The sample holds other DNA sequences that translate to the same CDR3. The rearrangement uses TRBV4-3 and TRBJ1-1; 7 bases map to TRBD1. V shed 0 bases and J 0 bases; nucleotides not matched to a gene: 1. The CDR3 runs 15 residues. Looked up from germline, CDR1 is LGHNA and CDR2 is YSLEER. DNA for the CDR3: TGCGCCAGCAGCCAAGATAGGGGGCTGAACACTGAAGCTTTCTTT. Protein product: CASSQDRGLNTEAFF.

The rearrangement joins TRBV25-1 to TRBJ2-7, with D unresolved. This CDR3 has 14 residues. The V gene lost 1 base and the J gene lost 6 bases, with 13 bases spanning the gap. Germline V gene sequence: CDR1 MGHDK, CDR2 SYGVNS. In DNA, the CDR3 is TGTGCCAGCAGTGAATCCCTCGTCCGGCGCGAGCAGTACTTC. This translates into CASSESLVRREQYF.

This chain uses TRBV5-5 with TRBJ1-3; D uncertain. Germline values: CDR1 SGHKS, CDR2 YYEKEE (reference sequence). The CDR3 extends over 14 amino acids. Trimming stripped 0 bases from V and 4 bases from J, with 8 bases between. The CDR3, as DNA: TGTGCCAGCAGCTTGGGGGATAGCGGAAACACCATATATTTT. Translating it yields CASSLGDSGNTIYF.

The chain combines TRBV27 with TRBJ2-7; D remains unclear. Germline V gene lookup returns CDR1 MNHEY and CDR2 SMNVEV (reference sequence). The CDR3 sequence is 13 residues long. V was shortened by 6 bases and J by 3 bases, with 12 bases between the two germline ends. The CDR3 region is CASSYGPNYEQYF. For the CDR3, the DNA is TGTGCCAGCAGCTACGGACCCAACTACGAGCAGTACTTC.

The chain uses TRBV5-5 and TRBJ2-3; the match to TRBD2 covers 11 bases. The CDR3 has 16 amino acids. V lost 1 base and J lost 3; bases outside the gene matches: 4. Germline values: CDR1 SGHKS, CDR2 YYEKEE (reference sequence). The DNA of the CDR3 is TGTGCCAGCAGCTTGTGGGCTAGCGGGGGGACAGATACGCAGTATTTT. Its protein is CASSLWASGGTDTQYF.

This clone was picked up a small number of times. This chain joins TRBV5-1 and TRBJ1-1; D gene unclear. CDR1 and CDR2 (germline): SGHRS, YFSETQ. The V end lost 0 bases, the J end lost 2 bases, and 11 bases lay between the germline ends. The CDR3 runs 15 residues. Here the CDR3 DNA reads TGCGCCAGCAGCTTGGATCCGGGTCCCAACACTGAAGCTTTCTTT. Its protein is CASSLDPGPNTEAFF.

The rearrangement uses TRBV24-1 and TRBJ2-2; D unclear. The CDR3 extends over 15 amino acids. With 3 bases removed from V and 4 bases from J, the gap between germline ends came to 11 bases. CDR1 is KGHDR and CDR2 is SFDVKD in the germline V gene. CDR3 bases: TGTGCCACCAGTGATCCTGCCAACCCCACCGGGGAGCTGTTTTTT. Its translation: CATSDPANPTGELFF.

The chain recombines TRBV7-2 with TRBJ1-4; D remains unclear. Per the germline V gene, CDR1 is SGHTA and CDR2 is FQGNSA. V was clipped by 5 bases and J by 3 bases, with 13 bases between them. CDR3 length: 15 amino acids. The CDR3 coding sequence is TGTGCCAGCAGCGGCTCGGCGGGGTCTAATGAAAAACTGTTTTTT. It encodes CASSGSAGSNEKLFF.

This sequence joins TRBV5-8 and TRBJ2-7; D is ambiguous. V dropped 6 bases and J dropped 1 base, with 26 bases sitting between them. This CDR3 is built from 18 residues. CDR1 and CDR2 (germline): SGHTS, YDEGEE. CDR3 region: CASIPFHAALGRSYEQYF. CDR3 nucleotides: TGTGCCAGCATCCCTTTTCACGCTGCTCTTGGCAGGTCCTACGAGCAGTACTTC. Based on the CDR3 plus reference TRBV5-8 and TRBJ2-7, the full variable domain is EAGVTQSPTHLIKTRGQQATLRCSPISGHTSVYWYQQALGLGLQFLLWYDEGEERNRGNFPPRFSGRQFPNYSSELNVNALELEDSALYLCASIPFHAALGRSYEQYFGPGTRLTVT.

This clone was counted a few times. This rearrangement joins TRBV7-9 to TRBJ1-3, with TRBD1 matching 7 bases. Germline V lookup: CDR1 SEHNR, CDR2 FQNEAQ (reference sequence). V trimming: 5 bases; J trimming: 2 bases; junction bases outside the gene matches: 9. The CDR3 covers 16 residues. The chain's CDR3 is CASSPQGGLAGNTIYF. The CDR3 nucleotides read TGTGCCAGCAGCCCTCAGGGGGGACTGGCTGGAAACACCATATATTTT.

The rearrangement links TRBV5-1 to TRBJ2-1; D is unclear. The CDR3 is 13 amino acids. V lost 4 bases and J 5 bases, leaving 10 bases between the germline ends. Germline V CDR1 and CDR2: SGHRS, YFSETQ. Written as DNA, the CDR3 is TGCGCCAGCAGCGTCCGGGTCCACAATGAGCAGTTCTTC. Its translation is CASSVRVHNEQFF.

The chain carries TRBV13 and TRBJ2-3; the match to TRBD2 covers 9 bases. CDR1 and CDR2 from the germline V gene are PRHDT and FYEKMQ (reference sequence). The CDR3 totals 15 residues. After removal of 5 bases from V and 5 bases from J, the junction contained 8 bases not matched to a gene. CDR3 bases: TGTGCCAGCAGCCGCCTAGCGGGGCAGGGAGATACGCAGTATTTT. This translates into CASSRLAGQGDTQYF. Full variable domain (missing parts from reference TRBV13 and TRBJ2-3): AAGVIQSPRHLIKEKRETATLKCYPIPRHDTVYWYQQGPGQDPQFLISFYEKMQSDKGSIPDRFSAQQFSDYHSELNMSSLELGDSALYFCASSRLAGQGDTQYFGPGTRLTVL.

With respect to this clone: At the DNA level, this CDR3 is encoded by other sequences in the same sample as well. This chain joins TRBV5-1 and TRBJ1-3; 7 bases line up with TRBD1. Trimming took 3 bases from V and 2 from J; bases not matched to a gene: 2. From germline, CDR1 is SGHRS and CDR2 YFSETQ. CDR3 length: 14 residues. For the CDR3, the DNA is TGCGCCAGCAGCTCTGACAGGGCTGGAAACACCATATATTTT. It encodes CASSSDRAGNTIYF.